These 2 T cell receptor beta chains came from one sample sequenced in a study of spatial heterogeneity in lung cancer. General study points: Within tumors, counts of expanded alpha and beta TCRs tracked tumor mutation counts.

As for time point: sample taken at primary tumor resection. TCRdb reanalysed the 5' RACE reads using MiXCR and keeps one entry per CDR3 protein. The data show about 520 distinct CDR3 sequences, with about 23% seen just once and around 25% held by the top ten. These receptors lack a known antigen. Sequences were derived from lung tumor tissue, sampled at surgery. These receptors were taken from a male donor with early-stage non-small cell lung cancer.

CDR3 sequence (DNA): TGTGCCAGCAGCCCCCACGTCGGGAACAACTATGGCTACACCTTC. Protein product: CASSPHVGNNYGYTF. The rearrangement joins TRBV6-1 to TRBJ1-2; D is ambiguous. The CDR3 totals 15 residues. Trimming cost V 6 bases and J 2 bases, with 16 bases left between them. CDR1 and CDR2 (germline): MNHNS, SASEGT.

This chain uses TRBV23-1 with TRBJ2-1; the match to TRBD2 covers 16 bases. TRBV23-1 is an ORF; its function is uncertain. V dropped 3 bases and J dropped 12; count of bases not matched to a gene: 17. The length of the CDR3 is 19 residues. As DNA, the CDR3 is TGCGCCAGCAGTCAGGAAACGGGACTAGCGGGAGGGCCACCCCGGCGGCAGTTCTTC. Translating it yields CASSQETGLAGGPPRRQFF.